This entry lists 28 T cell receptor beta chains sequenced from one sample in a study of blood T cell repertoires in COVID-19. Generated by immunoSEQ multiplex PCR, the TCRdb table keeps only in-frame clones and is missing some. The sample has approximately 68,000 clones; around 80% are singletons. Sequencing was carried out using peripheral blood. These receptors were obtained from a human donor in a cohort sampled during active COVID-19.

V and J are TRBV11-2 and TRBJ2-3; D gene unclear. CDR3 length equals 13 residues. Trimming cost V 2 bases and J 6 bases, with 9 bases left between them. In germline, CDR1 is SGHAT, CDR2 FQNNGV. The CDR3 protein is CASSLPPSDTQYF. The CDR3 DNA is TGTGCCAGCAGCTTACCCCCCTCCGATACGCAGTATTTT.

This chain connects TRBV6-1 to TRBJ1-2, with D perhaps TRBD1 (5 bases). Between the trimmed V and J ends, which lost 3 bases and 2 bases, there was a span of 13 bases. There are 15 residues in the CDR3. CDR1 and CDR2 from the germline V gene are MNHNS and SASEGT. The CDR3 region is CASSEGGALNYGYTF. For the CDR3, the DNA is TGTGCCAGCAGTGAGGGAGGGGCCCTCAACTATGGCTACACCTTC.

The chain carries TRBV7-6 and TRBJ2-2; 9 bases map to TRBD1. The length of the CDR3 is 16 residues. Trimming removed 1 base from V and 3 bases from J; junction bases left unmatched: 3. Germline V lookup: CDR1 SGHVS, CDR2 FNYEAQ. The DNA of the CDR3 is TGTGCCAGCAGCTTAGGAGGGACAGGGTACACCGGGGAGCTGTTTTTT. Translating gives CASSLGGTGYTGELFF. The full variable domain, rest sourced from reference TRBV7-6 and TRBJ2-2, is GAGVSQSPRYKVTKRGQDVALRCDPISGHVSLYWYRQALGQGPEFLTYFNYEAQQDKSGLPNDRFSAERPEGSISTLTIQRTEQRDSAMYRCASSLGGTGYTGELFFGEGSRLTVL.

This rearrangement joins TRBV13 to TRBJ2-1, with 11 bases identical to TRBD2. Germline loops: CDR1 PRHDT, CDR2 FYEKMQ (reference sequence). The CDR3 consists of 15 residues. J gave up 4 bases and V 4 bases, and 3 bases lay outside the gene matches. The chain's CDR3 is CASSSGTSGYNEQFF. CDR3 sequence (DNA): TGTGCCAGCAGCTCCGGGACTAGCGGTTACAATGAGCAGTTCTTC. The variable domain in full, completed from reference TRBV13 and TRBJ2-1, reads AAGVIQSPRHLIKEKRETATLKCYPIPRHDTVYWYQQGPGQDPQFLISFYEKMQSDKGSIPDRFSAQQFSDYHSELNMSSLELGDSALYFCASSSGTSGYNEQFFGPGTRLTVL.

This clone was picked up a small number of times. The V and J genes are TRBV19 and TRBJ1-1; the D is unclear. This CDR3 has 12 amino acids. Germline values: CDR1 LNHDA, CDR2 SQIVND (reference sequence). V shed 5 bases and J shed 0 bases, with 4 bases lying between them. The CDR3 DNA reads TGTGCCAGTAGTTACTTGAACACTGAAGCTTTCTTT. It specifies CASSYLNTEAFF. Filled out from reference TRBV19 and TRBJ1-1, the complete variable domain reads DGGITQSPKYLFRKEGQNVTLSCEQNLNHDAMYWYRQDPGQGLRLIYYSQIVNDFQKGDIAEGYSVSREKKESFPLTVTSAQKNPTAFYLCASSYLNTEAFFGQGTRLTVV.

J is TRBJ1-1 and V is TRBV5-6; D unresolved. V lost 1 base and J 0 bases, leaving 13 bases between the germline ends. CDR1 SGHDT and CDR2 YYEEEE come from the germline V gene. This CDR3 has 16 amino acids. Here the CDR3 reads CASSLFWRDMNTEAFF. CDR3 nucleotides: TGTGCCAGCAGCTTGTTTTGGAGGGATATGAACACTGAAGCTTTCTTT.

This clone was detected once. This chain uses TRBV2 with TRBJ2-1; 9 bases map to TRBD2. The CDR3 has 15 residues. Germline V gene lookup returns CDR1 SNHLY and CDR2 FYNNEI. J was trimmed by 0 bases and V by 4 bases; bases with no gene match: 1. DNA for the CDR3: TGTGCCAGCAGTGGTAGCGGGAGCTCCTACAATGAGCAGTTCTTC. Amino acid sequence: CASSGSGSSYNEQFF.

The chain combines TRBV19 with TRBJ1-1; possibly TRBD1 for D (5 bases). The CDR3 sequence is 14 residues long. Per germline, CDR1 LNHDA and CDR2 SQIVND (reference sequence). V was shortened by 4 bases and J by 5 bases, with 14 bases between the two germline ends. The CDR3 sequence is CASSKTSGTTEAFF. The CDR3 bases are TGTGCCAGTAGTAAAACAAGCGGGACGACTGAAGCTTTCTTT.

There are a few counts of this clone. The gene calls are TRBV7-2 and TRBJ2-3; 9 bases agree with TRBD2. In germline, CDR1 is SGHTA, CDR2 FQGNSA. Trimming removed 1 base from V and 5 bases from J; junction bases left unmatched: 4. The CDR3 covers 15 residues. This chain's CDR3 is CASSLVGTSLDTQYF. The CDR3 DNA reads TGTGCCAGCAGCTTAGTCGGGACTAGCTTAGATACGCAGTATTTT.

CDR3 loop: CASSYAVGAKNIQYF. The CDR3 nucleotides read TGTGCCAGCAGTTATGCGGTGGGAGCCAAAAACATTCAGTACTTC. V usage is TRBV6-6 and J usage is TRBJ2-4, with D unclear. V was cut by 3 bases and J by 0 bases, with 9 bases left in between. Germline CDR1 MNHNY, CDR2 SVGAGI (reference sequence). This CDR3 region has 15 residues.

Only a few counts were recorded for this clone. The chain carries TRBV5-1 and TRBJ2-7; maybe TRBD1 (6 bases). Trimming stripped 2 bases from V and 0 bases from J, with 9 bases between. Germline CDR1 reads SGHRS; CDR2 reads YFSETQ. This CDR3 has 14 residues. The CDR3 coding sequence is TGCGCCAGCAGCTTCGGGACATCCTCCTACGAGCAGTACTTC. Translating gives CASSFGTSSYEQYF.

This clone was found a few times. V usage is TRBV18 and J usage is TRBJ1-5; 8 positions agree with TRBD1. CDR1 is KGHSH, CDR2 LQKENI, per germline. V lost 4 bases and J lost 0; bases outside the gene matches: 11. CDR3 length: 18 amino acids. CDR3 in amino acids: CASSHGQGGVSSNQPQHF. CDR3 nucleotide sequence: TGTGCCAGCTCACACGGACAGGGAGGGGTAAGTAGCAATCAGCCCCAGCATTTT.

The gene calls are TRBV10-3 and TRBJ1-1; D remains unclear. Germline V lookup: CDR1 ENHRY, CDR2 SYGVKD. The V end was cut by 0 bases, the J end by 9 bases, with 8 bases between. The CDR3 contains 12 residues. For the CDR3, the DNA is TGTGCCATCAGTGAGTCAGGAGCCAAAGCTTTCTTT. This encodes CAISESGAKAFF.

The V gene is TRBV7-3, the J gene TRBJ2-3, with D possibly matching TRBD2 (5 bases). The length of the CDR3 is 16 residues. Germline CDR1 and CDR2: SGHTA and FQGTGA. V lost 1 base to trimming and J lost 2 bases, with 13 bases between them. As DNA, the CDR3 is TGTGCCAGCAGCTTAAGGGGTGGGAGCCTCACAGATACGCAGTATTTT. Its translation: CASSLRGGSLTDTQYF.

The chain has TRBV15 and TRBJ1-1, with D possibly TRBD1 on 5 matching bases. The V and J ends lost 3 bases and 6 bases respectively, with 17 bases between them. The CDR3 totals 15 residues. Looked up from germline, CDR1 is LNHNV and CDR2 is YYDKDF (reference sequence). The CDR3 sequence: CATSSFPIQAPEAFF. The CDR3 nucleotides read TGTGCCACCAGCAGCTTCCCCATACAGGCCCCTGAAGCTTTCTTT.

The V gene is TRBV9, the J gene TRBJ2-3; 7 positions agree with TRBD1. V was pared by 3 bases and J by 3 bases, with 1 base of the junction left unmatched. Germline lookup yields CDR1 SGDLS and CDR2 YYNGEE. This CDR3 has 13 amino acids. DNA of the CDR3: TGTGCCAGCAGCGGGACAGGAACAGATACGCAGTATTTT. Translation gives CASSGTGTDTQYF.

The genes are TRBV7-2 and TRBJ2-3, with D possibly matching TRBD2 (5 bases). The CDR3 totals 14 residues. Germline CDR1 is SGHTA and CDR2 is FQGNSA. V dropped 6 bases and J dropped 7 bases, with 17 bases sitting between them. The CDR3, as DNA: TGTGCCAGCAGTCCGGCCCGGGGAGTTCATACGCAGTATTTT. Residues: CASSPARGVHTQYF.

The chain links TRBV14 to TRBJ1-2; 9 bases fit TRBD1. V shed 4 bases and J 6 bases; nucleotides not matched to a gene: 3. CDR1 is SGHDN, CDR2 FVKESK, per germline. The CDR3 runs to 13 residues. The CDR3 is CASSPRTGDGYTF. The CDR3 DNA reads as TGTGCCAGCAGCCCTCGGACAGGGGATGGCTACACCTTC.

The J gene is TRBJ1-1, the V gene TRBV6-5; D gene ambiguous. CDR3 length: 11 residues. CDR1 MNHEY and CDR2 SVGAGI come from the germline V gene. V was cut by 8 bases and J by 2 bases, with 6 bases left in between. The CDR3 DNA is TGTGCCAGCCGGGGTAACACTGAAGCTTTCTTT. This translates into CASRGNTEAFF.

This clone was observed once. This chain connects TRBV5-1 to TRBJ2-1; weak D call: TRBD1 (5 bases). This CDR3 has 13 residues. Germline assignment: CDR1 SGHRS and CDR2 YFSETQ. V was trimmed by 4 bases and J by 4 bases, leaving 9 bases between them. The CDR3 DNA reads TGCGCCAGCAGCCCGGACACGTACAATGAGCAGTTCTTC. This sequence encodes CASSPDTYNEQFF.

The DNA for the CDR3 is TGTGCCAGCGGAGAGCGGGAGCCGCCGGGTGAGCAGTTCTTC. This codes for CASGEREPPGEQFF. The V and J genes are TRBV2 and TRBJ2-1; 8 bases are a match to TRBD2. From germline, CDR1 is SNHLY and CDR2 FYNNEI. This CDR3 is 14 amino acids long. The trim removed 8 bases at V and 9 bases at J, leaving 12 bases unmatched.

The CDR3 is CASSPEGSTDTQYF. DNA for the CDR3: TGTGCCAGCAGCCCAGAGGGTTCGACAGATACGCAGTATTTT. The rearrangement links TRBV5-4 to TRBJ2-3; weak D call: TRBD2 (5 bases). V lost 4 bases to trimming and J lost 3 bases, with 12 bases between them. CDR3 size: 14 residues. Germline lookup yields CDR1 SGHNT and CDR2 YYREEE (reference sequence).

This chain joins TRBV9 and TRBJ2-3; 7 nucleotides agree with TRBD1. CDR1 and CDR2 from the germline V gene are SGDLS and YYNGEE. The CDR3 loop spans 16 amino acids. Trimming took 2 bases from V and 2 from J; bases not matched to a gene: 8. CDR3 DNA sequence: TGTGCCAGCAGCGTCCTTCCCGGGACAGCCACAGATACGCAGTATTTT. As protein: CASSVLPGTATDTQYF.

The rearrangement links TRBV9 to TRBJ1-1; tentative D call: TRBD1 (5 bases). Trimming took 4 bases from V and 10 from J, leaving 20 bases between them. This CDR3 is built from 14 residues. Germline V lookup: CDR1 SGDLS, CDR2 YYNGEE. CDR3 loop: CASSPQGVAEGAFF. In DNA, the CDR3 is TGTGCCAGCAGCCCCCAAGGGGTCGCGGAGGGAGCTTTCTTT.

This CDR3 is CASSRSGGFDEQFF. For the CDR3, the DNA is TGTGCCAGCAGTCGTTCAGGGGGCTTCGATGAGCAGTTCTTC. J is TRBJ2-1 and V is TRBV27; 8 bases agree with TRBD1. Germline CDR1 reads MNHEY; CDR2 reads SMNVEV (reference sequence). This CDR3 spans 14 amino acids. V lost 5 bases and J lost 8; bases outside the gene matches: 8.

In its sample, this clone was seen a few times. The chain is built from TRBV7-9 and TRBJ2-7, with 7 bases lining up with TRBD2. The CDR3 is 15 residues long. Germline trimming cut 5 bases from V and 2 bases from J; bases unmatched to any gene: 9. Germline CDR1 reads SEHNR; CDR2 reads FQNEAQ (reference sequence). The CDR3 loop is CASSELASGTYEQYF. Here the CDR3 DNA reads TGTGCCAGCAGCGAGTTGGCTAGCGGCACCTACGAGCAGTACTTC.

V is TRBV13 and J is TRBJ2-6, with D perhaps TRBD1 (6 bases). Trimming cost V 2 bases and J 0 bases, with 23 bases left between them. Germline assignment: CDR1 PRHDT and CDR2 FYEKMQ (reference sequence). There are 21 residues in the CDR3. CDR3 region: CASSLIPGQIKWVSGANVLTF. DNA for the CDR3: TGTGCCAGCAGCTTAATCCCCGGACAGATCAAATGGGTCTCTGGGGCCAACGTCCTGACTTTC.

The CDR3: CASSESGRRQPQHF. In DNA, the CDR3 is TGTGCCAGCAGTGAATCAGGGAGGCGTCAGCCCCAGCATTTT. The V call is TRBV6-1, the J call TRBJ1-5, with a weak D call TRBD1 (5 bases). CDR3 size: 14 residues. Germline V gene sequence: CDR1 MNHNS, CDR2 SASEGT. The germline V and J ends were trimmed by 2 bases and 6 bases, with 11 bases remaining between them.